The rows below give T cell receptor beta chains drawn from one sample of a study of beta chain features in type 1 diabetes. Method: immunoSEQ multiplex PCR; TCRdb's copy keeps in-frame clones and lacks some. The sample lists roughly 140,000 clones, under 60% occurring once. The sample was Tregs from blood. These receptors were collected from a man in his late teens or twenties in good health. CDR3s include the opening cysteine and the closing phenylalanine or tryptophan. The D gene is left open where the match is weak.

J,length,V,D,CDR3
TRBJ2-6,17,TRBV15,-,CATSRYKRGSGANVLTF
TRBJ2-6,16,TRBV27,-,CASSPRVWPGANVLTF
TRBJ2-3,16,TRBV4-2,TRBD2,CASSQPGLAGTDTQYF
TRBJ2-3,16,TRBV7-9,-,CASSLGLLPRSDTQYF
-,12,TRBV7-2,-,CASSPDSNEQYF
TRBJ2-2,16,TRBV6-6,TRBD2,CASSYSLAGGTGELFF
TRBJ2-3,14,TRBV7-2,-,CASSSVDKVDTQYF
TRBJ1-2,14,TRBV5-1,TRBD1,CASSPAGGIYGYTF
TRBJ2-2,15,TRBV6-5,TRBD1,CASSRDRAITGELFF
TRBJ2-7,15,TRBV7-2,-,CASSLDVRAAYEQYF
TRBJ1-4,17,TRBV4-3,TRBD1,CASSQSGGGQGPEKLFF
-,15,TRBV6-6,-,CASSSRTRSSYEQYF
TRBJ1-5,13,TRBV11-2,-,CASSEDRNQPQHF
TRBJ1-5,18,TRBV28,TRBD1,CASSPQTGGVGRDQPQHF
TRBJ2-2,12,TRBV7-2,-,CASSRGIGELFF
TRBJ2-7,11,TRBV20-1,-,CSASGLREQYF
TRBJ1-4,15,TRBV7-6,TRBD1,CASSPRDRGREKLFF
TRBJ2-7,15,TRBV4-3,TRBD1,CASSQGTGDSYEQYF
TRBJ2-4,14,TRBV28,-,CASTGPPTANIQYF
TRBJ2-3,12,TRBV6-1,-,CASRTGTDTQYF
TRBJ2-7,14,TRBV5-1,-,CASSRPGVPYEQYF
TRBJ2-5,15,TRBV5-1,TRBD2,CASSLAEIAGASRYF
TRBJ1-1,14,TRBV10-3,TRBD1,CAIRTGQANTEAFF
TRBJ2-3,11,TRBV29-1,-,CSVRGTDTQYF
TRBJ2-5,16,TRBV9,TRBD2,CASSAGTFSGRETQYF
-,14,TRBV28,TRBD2,CASSLLAGAYEQYF
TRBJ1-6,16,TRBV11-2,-,CASSSRRRGNDSPLHF
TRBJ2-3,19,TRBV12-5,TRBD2,CASGLITSGGAVIKDTQYF
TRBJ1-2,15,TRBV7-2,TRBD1,CASSSRQGTNYGYTF
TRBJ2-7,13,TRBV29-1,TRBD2,CSVEILAAREQYF
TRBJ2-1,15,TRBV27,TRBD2,CASSSGTFEWAEQFF
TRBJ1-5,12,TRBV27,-,CASSSPGQPQHF
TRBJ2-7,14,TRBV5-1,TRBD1,CASSLGQGAYEQYF
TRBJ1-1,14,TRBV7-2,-,CASRITRDGTEAFF
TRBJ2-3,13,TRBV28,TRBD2,CASSSRWGGVQYF
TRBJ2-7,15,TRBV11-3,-,CASSSYRDKIYEQYF
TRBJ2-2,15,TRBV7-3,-,CASSLSARGTGELFF
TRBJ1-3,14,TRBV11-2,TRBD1,CASSSGTGGFTIYF
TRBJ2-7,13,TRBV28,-,CASSLAGTYEQYF
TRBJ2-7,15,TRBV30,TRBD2,CAWSPIPGLSGEQYF
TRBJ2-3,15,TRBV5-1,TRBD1,CASSRGQPLGDTQYF
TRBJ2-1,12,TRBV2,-,CGGALSGNEQFF
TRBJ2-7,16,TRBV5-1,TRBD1,CASSLAKGTGSYEQYF
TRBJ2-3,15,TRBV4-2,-,CASSREGARADTQYF
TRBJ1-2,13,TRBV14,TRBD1,CASSPGRQGGYTF